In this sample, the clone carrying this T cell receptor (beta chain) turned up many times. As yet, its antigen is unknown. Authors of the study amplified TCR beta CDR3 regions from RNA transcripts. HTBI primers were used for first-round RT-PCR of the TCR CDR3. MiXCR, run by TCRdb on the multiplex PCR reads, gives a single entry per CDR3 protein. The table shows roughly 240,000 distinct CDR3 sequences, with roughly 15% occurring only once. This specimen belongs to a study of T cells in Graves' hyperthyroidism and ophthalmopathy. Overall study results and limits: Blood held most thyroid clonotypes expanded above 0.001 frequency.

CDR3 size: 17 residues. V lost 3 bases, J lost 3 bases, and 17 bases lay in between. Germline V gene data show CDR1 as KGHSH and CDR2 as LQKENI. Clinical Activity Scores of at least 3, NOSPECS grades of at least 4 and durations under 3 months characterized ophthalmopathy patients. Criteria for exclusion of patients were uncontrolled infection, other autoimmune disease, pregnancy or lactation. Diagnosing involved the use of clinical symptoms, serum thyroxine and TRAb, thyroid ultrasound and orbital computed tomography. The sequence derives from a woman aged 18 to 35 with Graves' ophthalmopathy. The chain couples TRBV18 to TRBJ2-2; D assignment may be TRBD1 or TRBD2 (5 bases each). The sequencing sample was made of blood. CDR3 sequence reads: CASSPLPGRQDTGELFF. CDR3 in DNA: TGTGCCAGCTCACCGCTACCGGGACGCCAGGACACCGGGGAGCTGTTTTTT.